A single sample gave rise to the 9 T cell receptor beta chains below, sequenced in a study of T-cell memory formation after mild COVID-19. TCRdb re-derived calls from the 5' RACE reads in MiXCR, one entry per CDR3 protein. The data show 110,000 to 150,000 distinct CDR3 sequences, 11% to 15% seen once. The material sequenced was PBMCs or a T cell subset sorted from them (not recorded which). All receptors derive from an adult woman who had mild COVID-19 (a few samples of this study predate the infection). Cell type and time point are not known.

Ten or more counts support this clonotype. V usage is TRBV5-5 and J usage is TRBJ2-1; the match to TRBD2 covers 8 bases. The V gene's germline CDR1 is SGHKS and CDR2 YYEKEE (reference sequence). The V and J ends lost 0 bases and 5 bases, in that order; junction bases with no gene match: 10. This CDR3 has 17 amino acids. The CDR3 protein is CASSLAGGGPRDNEQFF. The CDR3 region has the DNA TGTGCCAGCAGCTTGGCCGGGGGGGGACCCCGGGACAATGAGCAGTTCTTC.

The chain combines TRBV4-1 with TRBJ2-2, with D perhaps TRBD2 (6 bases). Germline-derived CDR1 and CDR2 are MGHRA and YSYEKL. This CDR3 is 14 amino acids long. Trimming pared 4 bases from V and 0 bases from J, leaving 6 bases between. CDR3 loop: CASSPGANTGELFF. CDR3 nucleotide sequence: TGCGCCAGCAGCCCGGGAGCGAACACCGGGGAGCTGTTTTTT.

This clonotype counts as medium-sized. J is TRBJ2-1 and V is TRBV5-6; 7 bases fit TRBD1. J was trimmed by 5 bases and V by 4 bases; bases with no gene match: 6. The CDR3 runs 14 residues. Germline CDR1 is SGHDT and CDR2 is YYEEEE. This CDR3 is CASSPPGQHNEQFF. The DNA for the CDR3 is TGTGCCAGCAGCCCGCCGGGACAGCACAATGAGCAGTTCTTC.

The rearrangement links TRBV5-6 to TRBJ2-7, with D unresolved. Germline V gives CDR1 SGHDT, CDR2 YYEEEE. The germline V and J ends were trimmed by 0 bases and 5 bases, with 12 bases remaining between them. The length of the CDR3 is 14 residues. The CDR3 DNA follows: TGTGCCAGCAGCTTGGCCATAGGGTTCGACGAGCAGTACTTC. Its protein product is CASSLAIGFDEQYF.

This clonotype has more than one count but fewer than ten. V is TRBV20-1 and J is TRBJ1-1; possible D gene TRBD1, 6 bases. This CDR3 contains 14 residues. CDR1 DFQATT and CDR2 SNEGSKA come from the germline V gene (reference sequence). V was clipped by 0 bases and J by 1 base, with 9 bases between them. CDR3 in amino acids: CSARDRGGNTEAFF. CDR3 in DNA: TGCAGTGCTAGAGATAGGGGGGGGAACACTGAAGCTTTCTTT.

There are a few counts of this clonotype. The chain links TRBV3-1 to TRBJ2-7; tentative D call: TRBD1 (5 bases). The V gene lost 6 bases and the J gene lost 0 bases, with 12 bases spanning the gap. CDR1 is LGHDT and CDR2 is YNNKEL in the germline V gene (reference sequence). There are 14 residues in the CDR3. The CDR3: CASSWAQDSYEQYF. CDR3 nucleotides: TGTGCCAGCAGTTGGGCACAGGACTCCTACGAGCAGTACTTC.

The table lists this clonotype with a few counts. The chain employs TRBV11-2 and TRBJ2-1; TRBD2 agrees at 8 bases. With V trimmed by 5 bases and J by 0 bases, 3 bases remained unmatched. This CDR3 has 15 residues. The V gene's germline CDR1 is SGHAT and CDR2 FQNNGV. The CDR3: CASSRSGGSYNEQFF. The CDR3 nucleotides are TGTGCCAGCAGCCGGAGCGGGGGCTCCTACAATGAGCAGTTCTTC.

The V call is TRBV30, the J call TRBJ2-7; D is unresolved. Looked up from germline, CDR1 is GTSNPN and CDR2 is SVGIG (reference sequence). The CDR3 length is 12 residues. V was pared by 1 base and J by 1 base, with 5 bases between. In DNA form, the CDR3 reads TGTGCCTGGAGTGGACCGTCCTACGAGCAGTACTTC. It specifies CAWSGPSYEQYF.

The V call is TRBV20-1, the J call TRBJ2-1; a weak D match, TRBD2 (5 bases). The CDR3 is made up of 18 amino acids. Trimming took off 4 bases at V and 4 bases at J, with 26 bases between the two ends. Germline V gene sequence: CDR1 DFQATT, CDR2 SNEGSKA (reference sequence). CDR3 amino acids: CSANEASLAGGGYNEQFF. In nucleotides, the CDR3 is TGCAGTGCTAACGAGGCTTCTTTGGCAGGCGGCGGGTACAATGAGCAGTTCTTC.